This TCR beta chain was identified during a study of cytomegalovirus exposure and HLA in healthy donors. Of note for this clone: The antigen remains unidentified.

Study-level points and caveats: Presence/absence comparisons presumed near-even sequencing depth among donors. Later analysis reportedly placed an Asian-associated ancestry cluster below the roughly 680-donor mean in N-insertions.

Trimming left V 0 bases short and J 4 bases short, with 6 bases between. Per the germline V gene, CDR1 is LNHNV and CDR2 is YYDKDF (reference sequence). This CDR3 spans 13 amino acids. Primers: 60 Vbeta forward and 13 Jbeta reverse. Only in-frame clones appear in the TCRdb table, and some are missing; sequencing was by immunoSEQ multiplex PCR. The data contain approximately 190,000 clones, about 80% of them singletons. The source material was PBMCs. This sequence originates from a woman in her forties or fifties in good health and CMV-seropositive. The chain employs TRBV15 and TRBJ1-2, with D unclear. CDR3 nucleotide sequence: TGTGCCACCAGCAGAGATACTGTCTATGGCTACACCTTC. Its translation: CATSRDTVYGYTF.